The 18 T cell receptor beta chains below all came from one sample that was sequenced in a study of blood T cell repertoires in COVID-19. TCRdb's copy holds only in-frame clones and misses some; the assay was immunoSEQ multiplex PCR. In the table there are around 57,000 clones, over 75% of which are singletons. Sequences were obtained from peripheral blood. The receptor source for this set is a man aged 45-65 years with active COVID-19.

The chain recombines TRBV18 with TRBJ2-5; tentatively, D is TRBD2 (5 bases). Germline-derived CDR1 and CDR2 are KGHSH and LQKENI. The CDR3 has 14 residues. Trimming shortened V by 6 bases and J by 3 bases, and 14 bases separated the two germline ends. The CDR3 region is CASSPRTGKETQYF. The CDR3 nucleotides are TGTGCCAGCTCCCCCCGCACGGGGAAAGAGACCCAGTACTTC.

This clone was seen only a few times. The chain has TRBV6-5 and TRBJ1-1; possibly TRBD1 for D (5 bases). The V and J ends lost 2 bases and 2 bases respectively, with 9 bases between them. This CDR3 comprises 14 residues. The V gene's germline CDR1 is MNHEY and CDR2 SVGAGI. The CDR3, as DNA: TGTGCCAGCAGTTACCAGGGTCGAAACACTGAAGCTTTCTTT. This gives the protein CASSYQGRNTEAFF.

The chain employs TRBV5-4 and TRBJ2-3; possibly TRBD2 for D (7 bases). Trimming took 5 bases from V and 5 from J, leaving 15 bases between them. The CDR3 runs to 14 residues. Germline CDR1 and CDR2: SGHNT and YYREEE (reference sequence). The CDR3 region is CASRMGGAGDTQYF. The CDR3 DNA follows: TGTGCCAGCAGAATGGGGGGGGCCGGAGATACGCAGTATTTT.

The chain uses TRBV10-3 and TRBJ1-5; tentatively, D is TRBD1 (6 bases). Germline values: CDR1 ENHRY, CDR2 SYGVKD. V shed 2 bases and J shed 9 bases, with 20 bases lying between them. This CDR3 contains 16 residues. The CDR3, as DNA: TGTGCCATCAGTGAGCCAAGGGGGTCCCGAGAAGGGCCCCAGCATTTT. Its protein is CAISEPRGSREGPQHF.

CDR3 nucleotide sequence: TGCGCCAGCAGCCTCGAAGGGGGGGCGTATGACACAGATACGCAGTATTTT. This gives the protein CASSLEGGAYDTDTQYF. The rearrangement links TRBV5-1 to TRBJ2-3, with D possibly matching TRBD2 (7 bases). Between the trimmed V and J ends, which lost 4 bases and 2 bases, there was a span of 20 bases. This CDR3 region has 17 residues. Per germline, CDR1 SGHRS and CDR2 YFSETQ. The full variable domain, its missing parts supplied by reference TRBV5-1 and TRBJ2-3, is KAGVTQTPRYLIKTRGQQVTLSCSPISGHRSVSWYQQTPGQGLQFLFEYFSETQRNKGNFPGRFSGRQFSNSRSEMNVSTLELGDSALYLCASSLEGGAYDTDTQYFGPGTRLTVL.

The CDR3 here is CASSGTSGSDTQYF. The CDR3 DNA is TGCGCCAGCAGCGGGACTAGTGGATCAGATACGCAGTATTTT. This chain connects TRBV5-1 to TRBJ2-3; 8 bases agree with TRBD2. The CDR3 has 14 residues. Germline CDR1 is SGHRS and CDR2 is YFSETQ. Trimming at V came to 4 bases and at J to 4 bases, leaving 5 bases not matched to a gene.

This clone was recorded once. Here the CDR3 DNA reads TGTGCCAGCAGGCCGGGACAGGGGTACACTGAAGCTTTCTTT. It is translated as CASRPGQGYTEAFF. V gene TRBV11-2 combines with J gene TRBJ1-1; TRBD1 matches at 10 bases. The germline V gene encodes CDR1 SGHAT and CDR2 FQNNGV. V shed 6 bases and J 3 bases; nucleotides not matched to a gene: 4. The CDR3 covers 14 residues. The variable domain in full, completed from reference TRBV11-2 and TRBJ1-1, reads EAGVAQSPRYKIIEKRQSVAFWCNPISGHATLYWYQQILGQGPKLLIQFQNNGVVDDSQLPKDRFSAERLKGVDSTLKIQPAKLEDSAVYLCASRPGQGYTEAFFGQGTRLTVV.

The rearrangement uses TRBV6-2 or TRBV6-3 and TRBJ2-7; perhaps TRBD1 as D (5 bases). The CDR3 is 16 amino acids. Trimming took off 4 bases at V and 3 bases at J, with 19 bases between the two ends. Germline CDR1 reads MNHEY; CDR2 reads SVGEGT. In nucleotides, the CDR3 is TGTGCCAGCAGTTCTATAGTGGGGCTCCCGATCTACGAGCAGTACTTC. Translating it yields CASSSIVGLPIYEQYF.

The J gene is TRBJ1-2, the V gene TRBV6-5; 7 positions match TRBD1. V shed 6 bases, J shed 6 bases, and the junction held 13 bases outside the gene matches. The CDR3 sequence is 15 residues long. Per germline, CDR1 MNHEY and CDR2 SVGAGI. The CDR3 nucleotides are TGTGCCAGCAGGTTTAAGCGACAGGGTGAAAATGGCTACACCTTC. Translation gives CASRFKRQGENGYTF.

V and J are TRBV5-1 and TRBJ2-3, with D maybe TRBD2 (5 bases). Trimming removed 3 bases from V and 3 bases from J, with 20 bases in between. Germline V lookup: CDR1 SGHRS, CDR2 YFSETQ. The CDR3 contains 17 residues. The CDR3 protein is CASSSPQSTRQTDTQYF. CDR3 in DNA: TGCGCCAGCAGCTCCCCCCAGTCCACTAGGCAAACAGATACGCAGTATTTT.

CDR3 in DNA: TGTGCCAGCCGGAAAGACAATCGCCACAATCAGCCCCAGCATTTT. Protein: CASRKDNRHNQPQHF. This rearrangement joins TRBV6-5 to TRBJ1-5; no clear D gene. Germline lookup yields CDR1 MNHEY and CDR2 SVGAGI. The V and J ends lost 8 bases and 3 bases respectively, with 17 bases between them. CDR3 length: 15 residues.

The chain uses TRBV7-2 and TRBJ1-2; 12 nucleotides agree with TRBD1. From germline, CDR1 is SGHTA and CDR2 FQGNSA. The trim removed 0 bases at V and 8 bases at J, leaving 4 bases unmatched. CDR3 length equals 15 residues. For the CDR3, the DNA is TGTGCCAGCAGCTTAGCCCGGGACAGGGGGCAAGGCTACACCTTC. Translated: CASSLARDRGQGYTF.

V usage is TRBV9 and J usage is TRBJ1-1; D unresolved. This CDR3 comprises 14 residues. V shed 0 bases and J shed 6 bases, with 12 bases lying between them. Germline CDR1 is SGDLS and CDR2 is YYNGEE. Here the CDR3 DNA reads TGTGCCAGCAGCGTAGGATCTAGGATCGCTGAAGCTTTCTTT. This encodes CASSVGSRIAEAFF. Looking up the rest from reference TRBV9 and TRBJ1-1 gives the full variable domain: DSGVTQTPKHLITATGQRVTLRCSPRSGDLSVYWYQQSLDQGLQFLIQYYNGEERAKGNILERFSAQQFPDLHSELNLSSLELGDSALYFCASSVGSRIAEAFFGQGTRLTVV.

The rearrangement links TRBV12-5 to TRBJ2-3, with D possibly being TRBD2 (5 bases). Trimming pared 5 bases from V and 1 base from J, leaving 22 bases between. Per germline, CDR1 LGHNT and CDR2 FRNRAP. This CDR3 has 18 residues. The CDR3: CASGPGGGLGPRTDTQYF. Written as DNA, the CDR3 is TGTGCTAGTGGTCCCGGAGGAGGACTGGGTCCTCGCACAGATACGCAGTATTTT.

The chain employs TRBV7-9 and TRBJ2-1; 9 bases fit TRBD2. J was trimmed by 6 bases and V by 0 bases; bases with no gene match: 3. This CDR3 region has 15 residues. Germline lookup yields CDR1 SEHNR and CDR2 FQNEAQ (reference sequence). The CDR3 nucleotides read TGTGCCAGCAGCTTAGCTAGCGGGGGCCGCAATGAGCAGTTCTTC. As protein: CASSLASGGRNEQFF.

This clone has only a few counts. The chain recombines TRBV7-2 with TRBJ1-5; TRBD1 matches at 10 bases. Germline assignment: CDR1 SGHTA and CDR2 FQGNSA. This CDR3 has 14 amino acids. Trimming at V came to 8 bases and at J to 6 bases, leaving 7 bases not matched to a gene. The CDR3 loop reads CASGRTGGIQPQHF. The DNA of the CDR3 is TGTGCCAGCGGTCGGACAGGGGGAATTCAGCCCCAGCATTTT.

The chain employs TRBV4-2 and TRBJ2-5; TRBD2 matches at 15 bases. Germline CDR1 LGHNA, CDR2 YNFKEQ. Trimming took 4 bases from V and 4 from J; bases not matched to a gene: 4. CDR3 length: 16 residues. The CDR3 DNA reads as TGTGCCAGCAGCCCAGGACTAGCGGGAGGGACAGAGACCCAGTACTTC. Amino acids: CASSPGLAGGTETQYF.

V usage is TRBV5-1 and J usage is TRBJ2-3, with 12 bases fitting TRBD2. This CDR3 comprises 16 residues. V was pared by 0 bases and J by 3 bases, with 2 bases of the junction left unmatched. Germline V gene data show CDR1 as SGHRS and CDR2 as YFSETQ. Here the CDR3 DNA reads TGCGCCAGCAGCTTGGAACTAGCGGGAGGAACAGATACGCAGTATTTT. Protein sequence: CASSLELAGGTDTQYF. The whole variable domain, remainder taken from reference TRBV5-1 and TRBJ2-3, is KAGVTQTPRYLIKTRGQQVTLSCSPISGHRSVSWYQQTPGQGLQFLFEYFSETQRNKGNFPGRFSGRQFSNSRSEMNVSTLELGDSALYLCASSLELAGGTDTQYFGPGTRLTVL.